This T cell receptor beta chain emerged from a study of blood T cell repertoires in COVID-19. Study overall: Some COVID-19 samples were acute and others convalescent; all came from the United States, Italy and Spain. PBMCs, B-cell-depleted T cells, or T cells were the source of the cDNA or gDNA that made up the material.

Germline V lookup: CDR1 SGDLS, CDR2 YYNGEE. There are 14 residues in the CDR3. With 4 bases removed from V and 6 bases from J, the gap between germline ends came to 16 bases. In the authors' methods: It was from reference gene primer amplification that nucleated cell counts were estimated. Measured with immunoSEQ multiplex PCR; TCRdb has only the in-frame clones, and not every one. The D gene and trimming were derived from the DNA, and the V and J assignments and clone size from that table. Of 15,000 to 20,000 clones in the sample, around nine tenths were seen once. The clonotype was recovered from a man in his fifties or sixties with active COVID-19. Source material: peripheral blood. The V gene is TRBV9, the J gene TRBJ1-2; no clear D. The CDR3 protein is CASSPRGNQDGYTF. The CDR3 DNA reads TGTGCCAGCAGCCCCCGAGGAAATCAAGATGGCTACACCTTC.